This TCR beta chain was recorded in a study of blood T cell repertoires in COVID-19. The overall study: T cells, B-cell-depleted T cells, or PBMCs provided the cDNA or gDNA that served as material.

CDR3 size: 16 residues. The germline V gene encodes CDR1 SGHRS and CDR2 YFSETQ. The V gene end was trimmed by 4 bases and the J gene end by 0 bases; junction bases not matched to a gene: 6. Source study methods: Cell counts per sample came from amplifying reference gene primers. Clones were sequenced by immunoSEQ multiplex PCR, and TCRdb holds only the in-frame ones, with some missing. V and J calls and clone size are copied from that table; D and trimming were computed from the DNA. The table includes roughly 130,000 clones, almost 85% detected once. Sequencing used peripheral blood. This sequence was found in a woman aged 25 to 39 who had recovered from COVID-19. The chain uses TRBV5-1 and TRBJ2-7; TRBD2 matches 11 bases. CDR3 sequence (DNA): TGCGCCAGCAGCGACTCGGGACTAGCGGTCTCCTACGAGCAGTACTTC. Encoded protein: CASSDSGLAVSYEQYF.